A single sample is the source of the 12 T cell receptor beta chains below, sequenced in a study of OX40 agonist ivuxolimab in advanced cancers. Assay: immunoSEQ multiplex PCR; the TCRdb copy retains only in-frame clones and omits some. Among around 50,000 clones listed, about four fifths were seen once. Source: CD4+ or CD8+ T cells sorted from blood, taken in a trial of the OX40 agonist ivuxolimab. The origin of the receptors is an adult with an advanced solid tumor such as melanoma, head and neck, liver or kidney cancer.

Here the CDR3 reads CASSFDDGRNTEAFF. Written as DNA, the CDR3 is TGTGCCAGCAGCTTTGATGACGGCAGGAACACTGAAGCTTTCTTT. V gene TRBV7-6 combines with J gene TRBJ1-1; D call uncertain. Trimming cost V 3 bases and J 1 base, with 12 bases left between them. Germline lookup yields CDR1 SGHVS and CDR2 FNYEAQ. This CDR3 has 15 residues.

The chain carries TRBV7-9 and TRBJ2-1; D is unclear. CDR1 and CDR2 from the germline V gene are SEHNR and FQNEAQ (reference sequence). CDR3 size: 14 residues. V lost 3 bases and J lost 12, with 18 bases in between. The CDR3 bases are TGTGCCAGCAGCTTCGGAGCAACCTCCCTGTGGCAGTTCTTC. It specifies CASSFGATSLWQFF.

This chain uses TRBV29-1 with TRBJ2-7, with TRBD1 matching 10 bases. Germline V lookup: CDR1 SQVTM, CDR2 ANQGSEA. The CDR3 sequence is 12 residues long. Trimming took 4 bases from V and 6 from J; bases not matched to a gene: 3. CDR3 region: CSVGDRGGEQYF. CDR3 in DNA: TGCAGCGTTGGGGACAGGGGCGGCGAGCAGTACTTC.

The chain recombines TRBV5-4 with TRBJ2-7; D is possibly TRBD1 (6 bases). Trimming took 0 bases from V and 0 from J, leaving 10 bases between them. The length of the CDR3 is 15 residues. Germline lookup yields CDR1 SGHNT and CDR2 YYREEE (reference sequence). The CDR3 sequence: CASSLGIGGSYEQYF. In DNA form, the CDR3 reads TGTGCCAGCAGCTTGGGGATAGGGGGCTCCTACGAGCAGTACTTC.

In nucleotides, the CDR3 is TGTGCCAGCAGTGAAAGGCGGAACTCTGGAAACACCATATATTTT. Encoded protein: CASSERRNSGNTIYF. The V gene is TRBV2, the J gene TRBJ1-3; D gene unclear. The germline gives CDR1 SNHLY, CDR2 FYNNEI. There are 15 residues in the CDR3. V was pared by 2 bases and J by 0 bases, with 8 bases between.

The gene calls are TRBV19 and TRBJ2-1, with 14 bases fitting TRBD2. This CDR3 region has 16 residues. CDR1 and CDR2 (germline): LNHDA, SQIVND (reference sequence). Germline trimming cut 5 bases from V and 7 bases from J; bases unmatched to any gene: 7. The CDR3 DNA reads TGTGCCAGTAGTCCCGGGACTAGCGGGAGTGGAAATGAGCAGTTCTTC. Residues: CASSPGTSGSGNEQFF.

This clone occurred once. CDR3 region: CASSIGARGNYGYTF. The CDR3 DNA reads as TGTGCCAGTAGTATAGGTGCAAGAGGGAACTATGGCTACACCTTC. The chain carries TRBV19 and TRBJ1-2; no reliable D call. Per the germline V gene, CDR1 is LNHDA and CDR2 is SQIVND (reference sequence). The CDR3 runs 15 residues. The V end was cut by 1 base, the J end by 2 bases, with 11 bases between.

In this sample, this clone turned up once. The rearrangement links TRBV7-8 to TRBJ2-5; TRBD1 agrees at 7 bases. Unmatched junction bases numbered 6, after V lost 2 bases and J lost 0 bases. The CDR3 runs to 16 residues. CDR1 and CDR2 from the germline V gene are SGHVS and FQNEAQ. CDR3 amino acids: CASSLLTGIYQETQYF. CDR3 in DNA: TGTGCCAGCAGCTTATTGACAGGGATATACCAAGAGACCCAGTACTTC.

The chain employs TRBV2 and TRBJ2-6; D gene unclear. The CDR3 has 17 amino acids. Per germline, CDR1 SNHLY and CDR2 FYNNEI. V was cut by 5 bases and J by 0 bases, with 14 bases left in between. In DNA form, the CDR3 reads TGTGCCAGCAGTTTGGGTCGAACCCCCTCTGGGGCCAACGTCCTGACTTTC. Protein product: CASSLGRTPSGANVLTF. Supplemented by reference TRBV2 and TRBJ2-6, the full variable domain reads EPEVTQTPSHQVTQMGQEVILRCVPISNHLYFYWYRQILGQKVEFLVSFYNNEISEKSEIFDDQFSVERPDGSNFTLKIRSTKLEDSAMYFCASSLGRTPSGANVLTFGAGSRLTVL.

This clone was detected only once. The chain has TRBV6-5 and TRBJ2-7; D might be TRBD2 (5 bases). Germline V CDR1 and CDR2: MNHEY, SVGAGI. The CDR3 has 11 amino acids. V was trimmed by 5 bases and J by 5 bases, leaving 7 bases between them. The CDR3 coding sequence is TGTGCCAGCAGTAACGGGGACGAGCAGTACTTC. Translation: CASSNGDEQYF.

This sequence joins TRBV30 and TRBJ2-2, with TRBD2 identical over 7 bases. This CDR3 contains 16 residues. Germline CDR1 and CDR2: GTSNPN and SVGIG (reference sequence). V gave up 3 bases and J gave up 1 base; unmatched junction bases: 8. The CDR3, as DNA: TGTGCCTGGAGCGCCAAACTAGCGCAGAACACCGGGGAGCTGTTTTTT. Its translation is CAWSAKLAQNTGELFF. The entire variable domain, with the rest obtained from reference TRBV30 and TRBJ2-2, is as follows: SQTIHQWPATLVQPVGSPLSLECTVEGTSNPNLYWYRQAAGRGLQLLFYSVGIGQISSEVPQNLSASRPQDRQFILSSKKLLLSDSGFYLCAWSAKLAQNTGELFFGEGSRLTVL.

The V and J genes are TRBV11-3 and TRBJ2-1; 7 bases agree with TRBD1. Per germline, CDR1 SGHNT and CDR2 YENEEA. J lost 8 bases, V lost 3 bases, and 7 bases had no gene match. The CDR3 extends over 14 amino acids. The CDR3 DNA sequence: TGTGCCAGCAGCTTTCGGGACAGTATCGATGAGCAGTTCTTC. Translated, it gives CASSFRDSIDEQFF.